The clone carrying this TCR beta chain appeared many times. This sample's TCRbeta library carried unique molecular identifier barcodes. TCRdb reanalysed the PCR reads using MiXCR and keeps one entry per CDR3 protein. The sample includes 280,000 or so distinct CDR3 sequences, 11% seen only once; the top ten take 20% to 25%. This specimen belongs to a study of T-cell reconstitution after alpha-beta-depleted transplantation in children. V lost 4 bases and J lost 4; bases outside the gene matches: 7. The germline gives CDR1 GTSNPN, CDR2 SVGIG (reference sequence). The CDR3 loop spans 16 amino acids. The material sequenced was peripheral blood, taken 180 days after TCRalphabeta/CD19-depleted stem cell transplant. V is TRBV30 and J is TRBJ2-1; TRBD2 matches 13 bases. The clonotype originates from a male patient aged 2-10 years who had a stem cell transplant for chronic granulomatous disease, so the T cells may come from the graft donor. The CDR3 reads CAWNPWTSGGYNEQFF. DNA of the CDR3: TGTGCCTGGAACCCTTGGACTAGCGGGGGATACAATGAGCAGTTCTTC.